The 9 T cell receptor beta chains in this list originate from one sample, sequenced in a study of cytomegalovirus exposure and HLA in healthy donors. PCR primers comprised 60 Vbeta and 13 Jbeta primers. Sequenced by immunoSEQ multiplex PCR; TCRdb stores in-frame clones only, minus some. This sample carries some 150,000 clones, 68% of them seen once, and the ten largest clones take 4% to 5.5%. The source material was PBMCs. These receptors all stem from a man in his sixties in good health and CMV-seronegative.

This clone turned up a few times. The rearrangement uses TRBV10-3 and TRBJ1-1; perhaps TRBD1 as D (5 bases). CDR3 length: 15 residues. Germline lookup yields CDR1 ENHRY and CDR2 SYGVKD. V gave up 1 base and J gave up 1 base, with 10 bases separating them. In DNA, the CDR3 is TGTGCCATCAGTGAGTGGGGCGGTCGGAACACTGAAGCTTTCTTT. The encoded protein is CAISEWGGRNTEAFF.

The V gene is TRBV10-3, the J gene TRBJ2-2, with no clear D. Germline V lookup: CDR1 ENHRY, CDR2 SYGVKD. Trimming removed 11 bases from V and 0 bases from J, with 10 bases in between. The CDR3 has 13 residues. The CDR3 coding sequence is TGTGCCTCTACCAGGTCGAACACCGGGGAGCTGTTTTTT. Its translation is CASTRSNTGELFF.

The CDR3 DNA sequence: TGTGCCAGCAGTTCGACTAGCGGACCCTACGAGCAGTACTTC. Translation gives CASSSTSGPYEQYF. The rearrangement links TRBV7-3 to TRBJ2-7, with 9 bases that match TRBD2. J was trimmed by 2 bases and V by 6 bases; bases with no gene match: 5. This CDR3 region has 14 residues. Germline CDR1 SGHTA, CDR2 FQGTGA.

The CDR3 sequence: CASSLSLLGGSTGELFF. Here the CDR3 DNA reads TGTGCCAGCAGCTTGTCCTTACTGGGGGGGAGCACCGGGGAGCTGTTTTTT. The rearrangement uses TRBV28 and TRBJ2-2; TRBD2 agrees at 7 bases. Germline trimming cut 6 bases from V and 4 bases from J; bases unmatched to any gene: 14. Germline CDR1 reads MDHEN; CDR2 reads SYDVKM. This CDR3 region has 17 residues.

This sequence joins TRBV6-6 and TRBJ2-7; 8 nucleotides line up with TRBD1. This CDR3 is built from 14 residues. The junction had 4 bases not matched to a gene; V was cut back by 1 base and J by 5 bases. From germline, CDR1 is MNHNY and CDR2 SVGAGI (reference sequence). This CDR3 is CASSYWTGRNEQYF. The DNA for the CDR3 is TGTGCCAGCAGTTACTGGACAGGGCGAAACGAGCAGTACTTC.

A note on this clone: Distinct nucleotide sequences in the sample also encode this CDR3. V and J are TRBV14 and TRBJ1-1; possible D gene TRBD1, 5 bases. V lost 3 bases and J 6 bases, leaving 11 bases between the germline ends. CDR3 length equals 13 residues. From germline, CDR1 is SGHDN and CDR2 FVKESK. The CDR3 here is CASSQWGVPEAFF. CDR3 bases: TGTGCCAGCAGCCAGTGGGGGGTTCCTGAAGCTTTCTTT.

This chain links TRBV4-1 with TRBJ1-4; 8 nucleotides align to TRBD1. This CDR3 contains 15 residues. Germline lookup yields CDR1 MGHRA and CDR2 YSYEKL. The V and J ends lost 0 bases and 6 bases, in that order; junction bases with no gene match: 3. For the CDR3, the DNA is TGCGCCAGCAGCCAAGATTTGACAGGGGATGAAAAACTGTTTTTT. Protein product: CASSQDLTGDEKLFF.

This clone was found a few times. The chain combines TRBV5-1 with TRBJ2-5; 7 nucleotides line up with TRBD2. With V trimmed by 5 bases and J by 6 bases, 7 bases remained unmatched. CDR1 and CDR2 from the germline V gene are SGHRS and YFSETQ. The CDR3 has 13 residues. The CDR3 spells CASRPPGGQTQYF. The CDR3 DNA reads TGCGCCAGCAGACCCCCGGGAGGACAGACCCAGTACTTC.

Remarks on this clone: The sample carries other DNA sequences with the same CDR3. The CDR3 spells CSAGQGNEQFF. The DNA of the CDR3 is TGCAGTGCGGGACAGGGGAATGAGCAGTTCTTC. This chain links TRBV20-1 with TRBJ2-1; 10 nucleotides line up with TRBD1. Trimming at V came to 6 bases and at J to 7 bases, leaving 0 bases not matched to a gene. The CDR3 contains 11 residues. Germline values: CDR1 DFQATT, CDR2 SNEGSKA (reference sequence).